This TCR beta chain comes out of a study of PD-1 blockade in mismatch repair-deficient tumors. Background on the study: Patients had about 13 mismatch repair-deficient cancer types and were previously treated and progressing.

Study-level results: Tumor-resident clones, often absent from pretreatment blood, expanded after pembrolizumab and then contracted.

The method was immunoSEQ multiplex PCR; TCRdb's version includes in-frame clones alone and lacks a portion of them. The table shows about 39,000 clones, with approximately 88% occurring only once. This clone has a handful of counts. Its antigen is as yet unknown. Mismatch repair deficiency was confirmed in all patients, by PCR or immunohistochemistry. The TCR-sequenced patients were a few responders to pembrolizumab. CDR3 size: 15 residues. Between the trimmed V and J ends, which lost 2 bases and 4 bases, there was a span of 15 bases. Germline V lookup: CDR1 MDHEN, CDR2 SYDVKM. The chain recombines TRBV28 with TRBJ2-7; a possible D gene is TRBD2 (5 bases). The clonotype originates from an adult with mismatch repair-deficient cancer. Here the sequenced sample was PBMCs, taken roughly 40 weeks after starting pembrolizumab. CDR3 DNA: TGTGCCAGCAGTTTACAGGACGGACTCGGTTACGAGCAGTACTTC. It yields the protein CASSLQDGLGYEQYF.